This T cell receptor beta chain came from a study of blood T cell repertoires in COVID-19. Germline CDR1 is MNHEY and CDR2 is SVGEGT. The CDR3 consists of 16 residues. The V end lost 2 bases, the J end lost 2 bases, and 10 bases lay between the germline ends. The method was immunoSEQ multiplex PCR; TCRdb's version includes in-frame clones alone and lacks a portion of them. The sample contains under 200,000 clones, roughly 90% of which appear only once. Sequencing was performed on peripheral blood. The J gene is TRBJ2-6, the V gene TRBV6-2 or TRBV6-3, with TRBD2 as a possible D gene (5 bases). The clonotype originates from a man aged 18 to 30 with active or convalescent COVID-19. CDR3 DNA sequence: TGTGCCAGCAGTTACGGAGGAAAGGCTGGGGCCAACGTCCTGACTTTC. Translated: CASSYGGKAGANVLTF.